The 20 T cell receptor beta chains below all came from one sample that was sequenced in a study of cytomegalovirus exposure and HLA in healthy donors. With 60 Vbeta and 13 Jbeta primers, the PCR was carried out. Method: immunoSEQ multiplex PCR; TCRdb's copy keeps in-frame clones and lacks some. The repertoire holds approximately 200,000 clones, with approximately 80% as singletons. Material for sequencing was PBMCs. The receptors shown here come from a girl aged 10 to 17 in good health and CMV-seronegative.

This chain joins TRBV15 and TRBJ2-7; D is uncertain. CDR1 LNHNV and CDR2 YYDKDF come from the germline V gene (reference sequence). The V end was cut by 7 bases, the J end by 1 base, with 11 bases between. This CDR3 has 13 residues. The CDR3, as DNA: TGTGCCACCAAGGAGCTCCTGTCCTACGAGCAGTACTTC. This gives the protein CATKELLSYEQYF.

The V call is TRBV4-3, the J call TRBJ2-2; possible D gene TRBD2, 6 bases. The V and J ends lost 0 bases and 2 bases respectively, with 13 bases between them. CDR3 size: 17 residues. Germline-derived CDR1 and CDR2 are LGHNA and YSLEER. As DNA, the CDR3 is TGCGCCAGCAGCCAAGATATTTGGCGGGGTAACACCGGGGAGCTGTTTTTT. Its protein product is CASSQDIWRGNTGELFF.

The table lists this clone with a few counts. The rearrangement uses TRBV28 and TRBJ1-4; 8 nucleotides align to TRBD1. Germline CDR1 MDHEN, CDR2 SYDVKM. This CDR3 is 14 amino acids long. The V gene end was trimmed by 5 bases and the J gene end by 7 bases; junction bases not matched to a gene: 6. The CDR3 sequence: CASSRDRRSEKLFF. The CDR3 nucleotides are TGTGCCAGCAGTAGGGACAGGCGAAGTGAAAAACTGTTTTTT. Based on the CDR3 plus reference TRBV28 and TRBJ1-4, the full variable domain is DVKVTQSSRYLVKRTGEKVFLECVQDMDHENMFWYRQDPGLGLRLIYFSYDVKMKEKGDIPEGYSVSREKKERFSLILESASTNQTSMYLCASSRDRRSEKLFFGSGTQLSVL.

About this clone itself: Other nucleotide sequences from this sample produce the same CDR3. This chain joins TRBV15 and TRBJ1-1; 8 bases are shared with TRBD1. Germline assignment: CDR1 LNHNV and CDR2 YYDKDF (reference sequence). Trimming removed 5 bases from V and 2 bases from J; junction bases left unmatched: 4. This CDR3 has 14 amino acids. The CDR3 spells CATSRGQGNTEAFF. The CDR3, as DNA: TGTGCCACCAGCCGAGGACAGGGCAACACTGAAGCTTTCTTT. Combining the CDR3 with reference TRBV15 and TRBJ1-1 gives the whole variable domain DAMVIQNPRYQVTQFGKPVTLSCSQTLNHNVMYWYQQKSSQAPKLLFHYYDKDFNNEADTPDNFQSRRPNTSFCFLDIRSPGLGDTAMYLCATSRGQGNTEAFFGQGTRLTVV.

Worth noting for this clone: The sample contains more than one DNA sequence encoding this CDR3. This sequence joins TRBV6-5 and TRBJ1-1, with D possibly matching TRBD1 (5 bases). From germline, CDR1 is MNHEY and CDR2 SVGAGI. The ends were cut back, 3 bases at V and 1 base at J, with 9 bases in the middle. This CDR3 contains 14 residues. Written as DNA, the CDR3 is TGTGCCAGCAGTTATGGAAGGGGGAACACTGAAGCTTTCTTT. This encodes CASSYGRGNTEAFF.

This chain uses TRBV28 with TRBJ2-7; no definite D call. Germline V CDR1 and CDR2: MDHEN, SYDVKM. Trimming took off 4 bases at V and 1 base at J, with 14 bases between the two ends. The CDR3 is 15 amino acids. Here the CDR3 DNA reads TGTGCCAGCAGTTCCTCGTCGACATTTTCCTACGAGCAGTACTTC. Protein: CASSSSSTFSYEQYF.

V usage is TRBV4-2 and J usage is TRBJ2-1; 12 bases are shared with TRBD2. J was trimmed by 0 bases and V by 1 base; bases with no gene match: 7. Germline V CDR1 and CDR2: LGHNA, YNFKEQ. The CDR3 has 19 amino acids. CDR3 nucleotides: TGTGCCAGCAGCCAAGTCGGACTAGCGGGGAGGGGCTCCTACAATGAGCAGTTCTTC. Translation: CASSQVGLAGRGSYNEQFF.

The V gene is TRBV5-1, the J gene TRBJ2-5; 8 nucleotides agree with TRBD1. The V gene's germline CDR1 is SGHRS and CDR2 YFSETQ. Unmatched junction bases numbered 6, after V lost 0 bases and J lost 2 bases. This CDR3 spans 16 amino acids. CDR3 sequence (DNA): TGCGCCAGCAGCTTGGGGACAGGGTTATGGCAAGAGACCCAGTACTTC. This translates into CASSLGTGLWQETQYF.

In the case of this clone: An end of the junction does not agree with germline; a read error may underlie this. The V gene is TRBV7-9, the J gene TRBJ2-1; no reliable D call. The CDR3 contains 12 residues. In germline, CDR1 is SEHNR, CDR2 FQNEAQ (reference sequence). The CDR3 region has the DNA TGTTCCAGCAGCTTAGAACGGGTGACGCAGTTCTTC. Translated: CSSSLERVTQFF.

The chain employs TRBV18 and TRBJ2-3; 9 bases match TRBD2. The V gene end was trimmed by 3 bases and the J gene end by 1 base; junction bases not matched to a gene: 5. CDR3 length equals 16 residues. Germline CDR1 KGHSH, CDR2 LQKENI. The CDR3, as DNA: TGTGCCAGCTCACCCCGGGAGCGGGGGGGCACAGATACGCAGTATTTT. Amino acids: CASSPRERGGTDTQYF.

This clone was counted only a few times. V gene TRBV7-6 combines with J gene TRBJ1-1; possibly TRBD1 for D (5 bases). Looked up from germline, CDR1 is SGHVS and CDR2 is FNYEAQ. The length of the CDR3 is 15 residues. Between the trimmed V and J ends, which lost 3 bases and 2 bases, there was a span of 13 bases. The CDR3, as DNA: TGTGCCAGCAGCTTGATGACAGAGATAAACACTGAAGCTTTCTTT. Its translation is CASSLMTEINTEAFF.

The chain joins TRBV11-2 to TRBJ2-1; D is possibly TRBD2 (6 bases). CDR3 length: 16 amino acids. Germline V CDR1 and CDR2: SGHAT, FQNNGV. With 5 bases removed from V and 5 bases from J, the gap between germline ends came to 19 bases. The CDR3 here is CASSPDLGGGNNEQFF. Here the CDR3 DNA reads TGTGCCAGCAGCCCGGATTTGGGAGGCGGGAACAATGAGCAGTTCTTC.

J is TRBJ2-7 and V is TRBV5-5; 9 bases match TRBD1. The ends lost 5 bases at V and 3 bases at J; junction bases unmatched: 3. CDR1 is SGHKS, CDR2 YYEKEE, per germline (reference sequence). The CDR3 extends over 13 amino acids. The CDR3 region is CASSLTGGYEQYF. In DNA form, the CDR3 reads TGTGCCAGCAGTTTGACAGGGGGCTACGAGCAGTACTTC. Using reference TRBV5-5 and TRBJ2-7 for the parts outside the CDR3, the full variable domain is DAGVTQSPTHLIKTRGQQVTLRCSPISGHKSVSWYQQVLGQGPQFIFQYYEKEERGRGNFPDRFSARQFPNYSSELNVNALLLGDSALYLCASSLTGGYEQYFGPGTRLTVT.

V is TRBV9 and J is TRBJ1-6; 10 bases align to TRBD1. The junction had 6 bases not matched to a gene; V was cut back by 6 bases and J by 9 bases. Per germline, CDR1 SGDLS and CDR2 YYNGEE. This CDR3 is built from 14 residues. The CDR3 sequence is CASTRQGAGSPLHF. The DNA of the CDR3 is TGTGCCAGCACCAGACAGGGGGCGGGTTCACCCCTCCACTTT.

CDR3 residues: CASSGIGLASGGEQFF. The CDR3 DNA reads TGTGCCAGCAGTGGGATCGGACTAGCGTCGGGCGGTGAGCAGTTCTTC. The chain links TRBV25-1 to TRBJ2-1; 9 nucleotides align to TRBD2. Germline V lookup: CDR1 MGHDK, CDR2 SYGVNS. CDR3 size: 16 residues. J gave up 9 bases and V 4 bases, and 13 bases lay outside the gene matches.

The chain joins TRBV6-6 to TRBJ2-7, with a tentative D call TRBD2 (5 bases). The CDR3 extends over 14 amino acids. Trimming shortened V by 7 bases and J by 0 bases, and 13 bases separated the two germline ends. Germline V gene data show CDR1 as MNHNY and CDR2 as SVGAGI (reference sequence). This chain's CDR3 is CASIGAASSYEQYF. CDR3 DNA: TGTGCCAGCATCGGAGCGGCGAGCTCCTACGAGCAGTACTTC.

This chain uses TRBV6-5 with TRBJ2-3, with unresolved D. V was pared by 1 base and J by 7 bases, with 15 bases between. Germline V gives CDR1 MNHEY, CDR2 SVGAGI. The CDR3 totals 15 residues. The CDR3 region is CASSYWAQSGHTQYF. The CDR3, as DNA: TGTGCCAGCAGTTACTGGGCACAATCCGGCCATACGCAGTATTTT.

This clone was seen only once. The V gene is TRBV28, the J gene TRBJ2-5; D gene uncertain. Germline CDR1 and CDR2: MDHEN and SYDVKM. The CDR3 loop spans 13 amino acids. V was trimmed by 10 bases and J by 2 bases, leaving 14 bases between them. In nucleotides, the CDR3 is TGTGCCATCGCCAATAGCCAACAAGAGACCCAGTACTTC. This encodes CAIANSQQETQYF. The full variable domain, its missing parts supplied by reference TRBV28 and TRBJ2-5, is DVKVTQSSRYLVKRTGEKVFLECVQDMDHENMFWYRQDPGLGLRLIYFSYDVKMKEKGDIPEGYSVSREKKERFSLILESASTNQTSMYLCAIANSQQETQYFGPGTRLLVL.

This clone appeared a few times. The chain uses TRBV30 and TRBJ1-6; weak D call: TRBD1 (5 bases). Trimming took 0 bases from V and 6 from J, leaving 15 bases between them. Per germline, CDR1 GTSNPN and CDR2 SVGIG (reference sequence). This CDR3 is built from 16 residues. For the CDR3, the DNA is TGTGCCTGGAGTGTAAAGGGGAAGAGCTCTAATTCACCCCTCCACTTT. It specifies CAWSVKGKSSNSPLHF.

The sample holds a few counts of this clone. The V and J genes are TRBV7-9 and TRBJ1-1; D is ambiguous. The V end was cut by 5 bases, the J end by 1 base, with 14 bases between. Germline V lookup: CDR1 SEHNR, CDR2 FQNEAQ (reference sequence). The CDR3 is 15 amino acids. CDR3 region: CASSPSGQPNTEAFF. In nucleotides, the CDR3 is TGTGCCAGCAGCCCCAGTGGGCAGCCGAACACTGAAGCTTTCTTT.